This T cell receptor (beta chain) was identified in a study of CD8+CD57+ T cells in acquired aplastic anemia. Study-level results: Controls and patients did not differ significantly in CD8+ Simpson's diversity.

Points on this clonotype: Its antigen is currently unknown.

It was patients with CD8+CD57+ cell expansion by flow cytometry who were chosen for sequencing. According to the study, genomic DNA was the template for TCR beta VDJ and CDR3 profiling. TCRdb fed the reads into MiXCR, producing one record per CDR3 protein. Among fewer than 85,000 distinct CDR3 sequences, roughly three quarters were seen once, and the ten largest hold roughly 80%. Source material: sorted CD4+, CD8+, or CD8+CD57+ T cells (not recorded which) from PBMCs. The source of this sequence is a human donor with aplastic anemia.

The CDR3 DNA reads as TGTGCCAGTAGGACCGGGACACTCTATGGCTACACCTTC. Protein: CASRTGTLYGYTF. This chain joins TRBV19 and TRBJ1-2; D perhaps matches TRBD1 (6 bases). The CDR3 runs to 13 residues. Germline CDR1 reads LNHDA; CDR2 reads SQIVND (reference sequence). Between the trimmed V and J ends, which lost 6 bases and 4 bases, there was a span of 12 bases.